These T cell receptor beta chains were read from a single sample in a study of blood T cell repertoires in COVID-19. Repertoires were generated with immunoSEQ multiplex PCR, while TCRdb's copy carries only in-frame clones and drops some. The table has over 350,000 clones, around nine tenths seen once. The material sequenced was PBMCs or T cells enriched from blood (not recorded which). The receptors shown here come from a woman aged 50 to 60 who had recovered from COVID-19. The CDR3 runs from the conserved cysteine through the conserved F or W. The order of the fields is V gene, J gene, CDR3 protein.

>TRBV10-3|TRBJ2-5
CAISGEDLAGVTQETQYF
>TRBV19|TRBJ1-1
CASQAGRTEAFF
>TRBV29-1|TRBJ1-3
CSAVDFQGSGNTIYF
>TRBV7-9|TRBJ1-1
CASSLDPTGGNTEAFF
>TRBV2|TRBJ1-1
CASSSGSTEAFF
>TRBV9|TRBJ2-3
CASSVDGGYTDTQYF
>TRBV27|TRBJ1-2
CASSSVRGRYKYGYTF
>TRBV4-1|TRBJ1-5
CASSQGQGGQPQHF
>TRBV5-1|TRBJ2-1
CASSLDTSGGNEQFF
>TRBV12-5|TRBJ1-2
CASGLVLRGLGYGYTF
>TRBV28|TRBJ1-4
CASSSGTGNEKLFF
>TRBV27|TRBJ2-3
CASTLTYRQSDPYF
>TRBV19|TRBJ2-3
CASSGSSVRADTQYF
>TRBV30|TRBJ1-5
CAWRSLQGPQHF
>TRBV2|TRBJ1-4
CASGGSTTNEKLFF
>TRBV7-9|TRBJ1-4
CASSLEVQGPDEKLFF
>TRBV15|TRBJ1-3
CATSRVQGGAGNTIYF
>TRBV2|TRBJ2-3
CASSPRTSGETQYF
>TRBV2|TRBJ2-5
CASRRGMVETQYF
>TRBV25-1|TRBJ2-7
CASIAGTYEQYF
>TRBV27|TRBJ2-7
CASSLGRGGSSYEQYF
>TRBV7-3|TRBJ1-1
CASRKTGGSTEAFF
>TRBV6-5|TRBJ1-2
CASSYTVTGPYGYTF
>TRBV5-6|TRBJ2-5
CASSLRLAAKTQYF
>TRBV2|TRBJ1-2
CASSREVYGYTF
>TRBV9|TRBJ1-1
CASSVQGQNTEAFF
>TRBV23-1|TRBJ2-3
CATYGQGADTQYF
>TRBV4-1|TRBJ2-2
CASSQDGKRGFSTGELFF
>TRBV28|TRBJ2-5
CASSSHMAGKTQYF
>TRBV20-1|TRBJ2-1
CSARREVEQFF
>TRBV6-6|TRBJ1-5
CASRQGLVSNQPQHF
>TRBV4-3|TRBJ2-5
CASSQALTSPQTQYF
>TRBV5-1|TRBJ2-7
CASSLGTSGLIHEQYF
>TRBV27|TRBJ2-1
CASSFYTGDASYNEQFF
>TRBV28|TRBJ1-2
CASSFRGGHYGYTF
>TRBV30|TRBJ1-1
CAWSRGVTEAFF
>TRBV5-1|TRBJ1-4
CASSLTTTNEKLFF
>TRBV5-1|TRBJ2-3
CASRLAGGATDTQYF
>TRBV5-8|TRBJ1-5
CASSPGQILSNQPQHF
>TRBV5-5|TRBJ1-3
CASSLAQGAGNTIYF
>TRBV5-6|TRBJ2-7
CASSLATTNEQYF
>TRBV5-1|TRBJ2-7
CASSLGSGNEQYF
>TRBV6-5|TRBJ1-2
CASSYSMQGHGYTF
>TRBV30|TRBJ2-5
CAWSRGKETQYF
>TRBV19|TRBJ1-1
CASSTYRDSVWDTEAFF
>TRBV19|TRBJ1-1
CASSKTANTEAFF
>TRBV11-2|TRBJ2-5
CASSPSETQYF
>TRBV18|TRBJ2-1
CASSPPAAALYNEQFF
>TRBV19|TRBJ1-1
CASGQASRTEAFF
>TRBV19|TRBJ1-1
CASSIGNRGLHSEAFF
>TRBV7-2|TRBJ2-5
CASSPTSGGAETQYF
>TRBV28|TRBJ2-5
CASSFPAQGAETQYF
>TRBV14|TRBJ1-6
CASSQERVGNSPLHF
>TRBV18|TRBJ2-5
CASSPSVPRYRETQYF
>TRBV19|TRBJ1-5
CASSDREGQPQHF
>TRBV5-6|TRBJ1-2
CASSARQGWNGYTF
>TRBV10-3|TRBJ2-1
CAISETIRGTSLIF
>TRBV15|TRBJ1-5
CATSRGRGYSNQPQHF
>TRBV5-1|TRBJ2-7
CASRLRDRSSYEQYF